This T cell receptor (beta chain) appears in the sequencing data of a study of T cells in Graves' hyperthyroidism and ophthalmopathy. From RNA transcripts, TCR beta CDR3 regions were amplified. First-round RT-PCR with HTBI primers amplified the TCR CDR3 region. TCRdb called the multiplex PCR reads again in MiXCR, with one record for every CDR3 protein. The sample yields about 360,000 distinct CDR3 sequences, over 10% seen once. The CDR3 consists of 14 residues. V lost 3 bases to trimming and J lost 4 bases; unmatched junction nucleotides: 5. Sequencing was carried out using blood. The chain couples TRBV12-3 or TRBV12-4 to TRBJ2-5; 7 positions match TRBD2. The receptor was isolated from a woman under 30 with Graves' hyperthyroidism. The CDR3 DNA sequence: TGTGCCAGCAGTTTCGACCAGCGGGGAGAGACCCAGTACTTC. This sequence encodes CASSFDQRGETQYF.